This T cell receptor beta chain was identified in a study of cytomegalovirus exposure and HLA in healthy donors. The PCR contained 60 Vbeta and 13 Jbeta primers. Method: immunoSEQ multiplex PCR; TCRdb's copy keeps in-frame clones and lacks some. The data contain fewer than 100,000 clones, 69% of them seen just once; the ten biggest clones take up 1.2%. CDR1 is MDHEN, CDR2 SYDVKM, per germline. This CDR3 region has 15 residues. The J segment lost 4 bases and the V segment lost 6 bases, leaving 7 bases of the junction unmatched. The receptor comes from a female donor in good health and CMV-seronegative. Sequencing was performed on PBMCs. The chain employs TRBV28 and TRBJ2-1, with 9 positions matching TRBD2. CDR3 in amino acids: CASRVAGDGYNEQFF. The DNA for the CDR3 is TGTGCCAGCAGAGTAGCGGGAGACGGGTACAATGAGCAGTTCTTC.